Presented here are 14 T cell receptor beta chains from one specimen sequenced in a study of blood T cells in healthy people across ages. Then a second PCR, running roughly 7 to 11 cycles, was carried out with a sample-barcoded 5' primer and a J-beta primer mix. TCRdb processed the 5' RACE reads anew with MiXCR; each CDR3 protein has one entry. Of about 680,000 distinct CDR3 sequences listed, about 52% were seen once; the top ten hold under 35%. What was sequenced was blood. These receptors all stem from a woman aged 55-75 years in good health.

The chain couples TRBV3-1 to TRBJ2-4; possibly TRBD1 for D (6 bases). The J call is doubtful: the DNA matches TRBJ2-7 better. Germline V gene lookup returns CDR1 LGHDT and CDR2 YNNKEL (reference sequence). This CDR3 is built from 14 residues. CDR3 nucleotide sequence: TGTGCCAGCAGCCCCAATGTCGGGACATACGAGCAGTACTTC. This translates into CASSPNVGTYEQYF.

This clonotype was observed a handful of times. The V gene is TRBV20-1, the J gene TRBJ2-7; the D gene could be TRBD1 or TRBD2 (5 bases each). V was shortened by 3 bases and J by 3 bases, with 15 bases between the two germline ends. The germline gives CDR1 DFQATT, CDR2 SNEGSKA (reference sequence). The CDR3 contains 14 residues. This chain's CDR3 is CSASTLGDLYEQYF. The CDR3 nucleotides are TGCAGTGCTAGCACGTTGGGGGATCTCTACGAGCAGTACTTC.

This clonotype has only a few counts. At one end the junction does not follow the germline gene, possibly because of a read error. The chain couples TRBV6-1 to TRBJ2-1; no reliable D call. Germline loops: CDR1 MNHNS, CDR2 SASEGT. This CDR3 comprises 14 residues. The chain's CDR3 is CASIEALDYNEQFF. The CDR3, as DNA: TGTGCCAGCATTGAAGCCCTGGACTACAATGAGCAGTTCTTC.

This chain joins TRBV7-2 and TRBJ1-2; D might be TRBD1 (6 bases). V gave up 0 bases and J gave up 7 bases, with 24 bases separating them. CDR1 SGHTA and CDR2 FQGNSA come from the germline V gene. The CDR3 is 18 amino acids. The CDR3, as DNA: TGTGCCAGCAGCTTAGCATGGTTAGGGGCCTCCCGAGGGGGTGGCTACACCTTC. This translates into CASSLAWLGASRGGGYTF. Supplemented by reference TRBV7-2 and TRBJ1-2, the full variable domain reads GAGVSQSPSNKVTEKGKDVELRCDPISGHTALYWYRQSLGQGLEFLIYFQGNSAPDKSGLPSDRFSAERTGGSVSTLTIQRTQQEDSAVYLCASSLAWLGASRGGGYTFGSGTRLTVV.

The chain couples TRBV10-3 to TRBJ2-1, with 9 nucleotides matching TRBD1. CDR1 ENHRY and CDR2 SYGVKD come from the germline V gene. This CDR3 is 16 amino acids long. V was clipped by 2 bases and J by 13 bases; unmatched bases: 15. CDR3 sequence (DNA): TGTGCCATCAGTGAGACAGGGGGCAGGTACCAAGAGACCCAGTTCTTC. Translating it yields CAISETGGRYQETQFF.

The V and J genes are TRBV7-2 and TRBJ2-1; possible D gene TRBD1, 5 bases. This CDR3 region has 12 residues. Germline values: CDR1 SGHTA, CDR2 FQGNSA. V lost 11 bases and J 4 bases, leaving 12 bases between the germline ends. The DNA of the CDR3 is TGTGCCGGCACGACAGCATACAATGAGCAGTTCTTC. It yields the protein CAGTTAYNEQFF.

This clonotype was picked up a small number of times. The chain employs TRBV20-1 and TRBJ2-3; 11 bases are shared with TRBD2. Trimming removed 5 bases from V and 6 bases from J; junction bases left unmatched: 13. The CDR3 is 16 residues long. The V gene's germline CDR1 is DFQATT and CDR2 SNEGSKA (reference sequence). The CDR3 DNA is TGCAGTGCTCACCCCAGACTAGCGGGGTCGCTGGATACGCAGTATTTT. Its translation: CSAHPRLAGSLDTQYF.

The chain has TRBV5-1 and TRBJ1-1, with 7 positions matching TRBD1. The CDR3 sequence is 17 residues long. CDR1 is SGHRS, CDR2 YFSETQ, per germline. V was pared by 4 bases and J by 1 base, with 13 bases of the junction left unmatched. CDR3 loop: CASSPMGLRGSNTEAFF. CDR3 coding DNA: TGCGCCAGCAGCCCGATGGGACTCAGGGGGTCGAACACTGAAGCTTTCTTT.

The count of this clonotype is one. CDR3 in DNA: TGTGCCAGCAGTGAGTACACAGGATCCAACTATGGCTACACCTTC. Its translation: CASSEYTGSNYGYTF. This chain uses TRBV2 with TRBJ1-2; weak D call: TRBD1 (5 bases). The V gene lost 3 bases and the J gene lost 2 bases, with 13 bases spanning the gap. The germline V gene encodes CDR1 SNHLY and CDR2 FYNNEI. CDR3 size: 15 residues.

This clonotype has ten or more counts. The V call is TRBV7-2, the J call TRBJ1-1; D gene ambiguous. Deletions cut 3 bases from V and 1 base from J, with 6 bases between. There are 13 residues in the CDR3. Per the germline V gene, CDR1 is SGHTA and CDR2 is FQGNSA. In DNA form, the CDR3 reads TGTGCCAGCAGCTTGCGACAGAACACTGAAGCTTTCTTT. It yields the protein CASSLRQNTEAFF.

This chain joins TRBV2 and TRBJ2-7, with a tentative D call TRBD1 (6 bases). The CDR3 loop spans 13 amino acids. Germline loops: CDR1 SNHLY, CDR2 FYNNEI. The germline V and J ends were trimmed by 4 bases and 1 base, with 8 bases remaining between them. The CDR3 spells CASSGDKSYEQYF. In nucleotides, the CDR3 is TGTGCCAGCAGTGGGGACAAGTCCTACGAGCAGTACTTC.

This chain joins TRBV2 and TRBJ2-3; 7 bases are shared with TRBD2. V trimming: 4 bases; J trimming: 4 bases; junction bases outside the gene matches: 11. CDR3 length equals 16 residues. Per the germline V gene, CDR1 is SNHLY and CDR2 is FYNNEI. The CDR3 protein is CASSVPDGEGADTQYF. The DNA of the CDR3 is TGTGCCAGCAGTGTCCCCGACGGGGAGGGAGCAGATACGCAGTATTTT.

The V call is TRBV5-1, the J call TRBJ2-6, with D unclear. With 0 bases removed from V and 4 bases from J, the gap between germline ends came to 8 bases. The germline CDR1 and CDR2 sequences are SGHRS and YFSETQ. There are 15 residues in the CDR3. The DNA for the CDR3 is TGCGCCAGCAGCTTGGACTGGGCCGGGGCCAACGTCCTGACTTTC. It specifies CASSLDWAGANVLTF.

This clonotype was picked up a small number of times. The rearrangement links TRBV3-1 to TRBJ2-1; D gene unclear. Trimming removed 3 bases from V and 9 bases from J, with 6 bases in between. The CDR3 extends over 11 amino acids. From germline, CDR1 is LGHDT and CDR2 YNNKEL (reference sequence). The CDR3 protein is CASSHAAEQFF. CDR3 coding DNA: TGTGCCAGCAGCCATGCCGCTGAGCAGTTCTTC.